This T cell receptor beta chain originates from a study of T cell repertoires in cytomegalovirus infection (dated by TCRdb to between 2017 and 2020). Study-level background: The HLA type of each donor mattered for the analysis, because public TCR beta signatures pointed to carriage of CMV infection along with the matching HLA type. Here is what the overall study found, with its caveats: The ex vivo response was dominated by HLA-C-restricted CMV-specific TCR beta clonotypes, which also provided the single most frequent clonotype in two of eight donors. In both this cohort and an independent roughly 400-donor cohort, the cumulative frequency of public TCR beta family members distinguished carriers of CMV infection plus the relevant HLA type.

V was cut back by 0 bases and J by 4 bases, leaving a gap of 9 bases between them. Counted from cysteine to phenylalanine, this CDR3 has 14 amino acids. CDR3 DNA is the only sequence kept; it has 42 bases, read in frame from the first base. The germline V gene (reference sequence) yields LGHDT for CDR1 and YNNKEL for CDR2. Sequencing took place on an Illumina HiSeq 1500. TCRdb's own reprocessing of the public reads used fastp at Q25 and MiXCR and kept productive beta chains. Rows with one shared CDR3 protein collapse into an entry with the most common genes and DNA. The sample table holds 450,000 to 550,000 distinct CDR3 sequences, of which approximately 15% were seen once. The top ten clonotypes cover approximately 24% of the sample. Only a few counts were recorded for this clonotype. The specificity of this receptor is unknown. Base quality data are lacking; no much larger clone is found one base away.

This TCR came from a human donor in good health (CMV status not recorded). Some clones in this sample may be carry-over from other donors' samples. Sequenced material: CD8+ T cells from PBMCs. The V and J segments used are TRBV3-1 and TRBJ2-5; the D gene may be TRBD1 or TRBD2, since each aligns over 5 bases. The nucleotide sequence reads TGTGCCAGCAGCCAAGATCGGGACCCAGAGACCCAGTACTTC. Its translation is CASSQDRDPETQYF.